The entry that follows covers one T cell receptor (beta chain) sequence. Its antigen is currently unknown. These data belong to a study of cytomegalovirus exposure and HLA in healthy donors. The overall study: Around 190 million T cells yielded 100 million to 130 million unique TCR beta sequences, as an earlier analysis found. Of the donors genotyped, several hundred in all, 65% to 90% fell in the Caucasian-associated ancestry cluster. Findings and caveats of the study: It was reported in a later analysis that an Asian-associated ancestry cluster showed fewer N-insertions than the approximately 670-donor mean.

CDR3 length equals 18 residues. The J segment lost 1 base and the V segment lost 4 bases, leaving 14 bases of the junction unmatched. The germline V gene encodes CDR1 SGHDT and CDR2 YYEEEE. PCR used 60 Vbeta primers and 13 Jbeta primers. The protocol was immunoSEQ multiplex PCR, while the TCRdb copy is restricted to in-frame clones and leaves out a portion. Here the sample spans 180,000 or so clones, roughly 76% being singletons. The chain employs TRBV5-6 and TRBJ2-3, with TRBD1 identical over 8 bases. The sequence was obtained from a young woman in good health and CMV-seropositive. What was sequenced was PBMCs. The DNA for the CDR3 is TGTGCCAGCAGCCCCCGACCGGGACAGGTCCTCCGCACAGATACGCAGTATTTT. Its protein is CASSPRPGQVLRTDTQYF.